The 20 T cell receptor beta chains given below trace back to one sample, sequenced in a study of naive and memory T cell subsets. Overall study results and limits: Especially in CD8 cells, naive repertoires contained a few larger clonotypes, possibly CD45RA-re-expressing memory cells.

An equimolar mix of two oligonucleotides served as the beta constant-region primer for TRBC1 and TRBC2. Ligated cDNA was amplified by four rounds of PCR with nested alpha and beta constant-region primers and SP2. From the UMI-ligation and nested PCR reads, TCRdb called clonotypes with MiXCR, one entry per CDR3 protein. In the table there are approximately 140,000 distinct CDR3 sequences, approximately 21% of which are singletons. No antigen has been assigned to these receptors. Sequencing was performed on naive CD8+ T cells from blood. These receptors were taken from a human donor in good health.

This clonotype was seen more than once but under ten times. This chain links TRBV5-1 with TRBJ2-1; D gene unclear. Per the germline V gene, CDR1 is SGHRS and CDR2 is YFSETQ. The CDR3 loop spans 12 amino acids. V lost 0 bases and J lost 9, with 7 bases in between. DNA for the CDR3: TGCGCCAGCAGCTTGGGTTACGGTGAGCAGTTCTTC. Amino acid sequence: CASSLGYGEQFF.

This clonotype was seen many times. The chain carries TRBV29-1 and TRBJ1-1; D is unresolved. CDR1 is SQVTM and CDR2 is ANQGSEA in the germline V gene. This CDR3 has 12 residues. V was shortened by 1 base and J by 1 base, with 4 bases between the two germline ends. The DNA of the CDR3 is TGCAGCGTTGAAGGGGAGAACACTGAAGCTTTCTTT. Its translation is CSVEGENTEAFF.

This clonotype was counted a few times. This rearrangement joins TRBV2 to TRBJ2-5; D is ambiguous. Germline-derived CDR1 and CDR2 are SNHLY and FYNNEI. This CDR3 has 14 amino acids. V lost 3 bases and J 2 bases, leaving 10 bases between the germline ends. CDR3 DNA: TGTGCCAGCAGTGAGATAGGGATACAAGAGACCCAGTACTTC. It translates to CASSEIGIQETQYF.

This clonotype was recorded a few times. The chain has TRBV25-1 and TRBJ1-2, with 11 bases lining up with TRBD1. There are 15 residues in the CDR3. Trimming removed 4 bases from V and 4 bases from J; junction bases left unmatched: 5. The germline gives CDR1 MGHDK, CDR2 SYGVNS. CDR3 in amino acids: CASSGGQGAGYGYTF. Written as DNA, the CDR3 is TGTGCCAGCAGTGGAGGACAGGGGGCGGGCTATGGCTACACCTTC.

This clonotype was counted between two and nine times. The chain carries TRBV20-1 and TRBJ2-5, with D perhaps matching TRBD1 or TRBD2 (7 bases each). Trimming pared 0 bases from V and 0 bases from J, leaving 14 bases between. The CDR3 sequence is 16 residues long. Germline V CDR1 and CDR2: DFQATT, SNEGSKA (reference sequence). CDR3 nucleotides: TGCAGTGCTAGAGACAGGGGGGGGACGTACCAAGAGACCCAGTACTTC. As protein: CSARDRGGTYQETQYF.

This clonotype occurred a few times. The CDR3 region is CASSSAQENTDTQYF. CDR3 nucleotides: TGTGCCAGCAGCTCCGCGCAGGAGAACACAGATACGCAGTATTTT. V gene TRBV7-9 combines with J gene TRBJ2-3; D is unclear. V gave up 4 bases and J gave up 2 bases, with 13 bases separating them. The CDR3 totals 15 residues. Germline assignment: CDR1 SEHNR and CDR2 FQNEAQ (reference sequence).

The chain recombines TRBV3-1 with TRBJ1-6; the match to TRBD1 covers 7 bases. CDR1 LGHDT and CDR2 YNNKEL come from the germline V gene (reference sequence). The CDR3 spans 17 residues. V lost 1 base to trimming and J lost 9 bases; unmatched junction nucleotides: 12. CDR3 amino acids: CASSQVALGGAFSPLHF. CDR3 nucleotide sequence: TGTGCCAGCAGCCAAGTTGCCCTAGGGGGCGCGTTTTCACCCCTCCACTTT.

This clonotype showed up just a few times. The genes are TRBV27 and TRBJ2-7, with D uncertain. The V end lost 6 bases, the J end lost 2 bases, and 20 bases lay between the germline ends. This CDR3 comprises 16 residues. Germline CDR1 and CDR2: MNHEY and SMNVEV (reference sequence). Written as DNA, the CDR3 is TGTGCCAGCAGCCGCCCTCCGGGCCCCAGACCCTACGAGCAGTACTTC. It encodes CASSRPPGPRPYEQYF.

This clonotype was seen more than once but under ten times. The rearrangement uses TRBV9 and TRBJ2-2; no clear D gene. V dropped 6 bases and J dropped 4 bases, with 4 bases sitting between them. This CDR3 is built from 11 residues. Looked up from germline, CDR1 is SGDLS and CDR2 is YYNGEE. CDR3 region: CASTSTGELFF. The CDR3 DNA is TGTGCCAGCACCAGCACCGGGGAGCTGTTTTTT. Supplemented by reference TRBV9 and TRBJ2-2, the full variable domain reads DSGVTQTPKHLITATGQRVTLRCSPRSGDLSVYWYQQSLDQGLQFLIQYYNGEERAKGNILERFSAQQFPDLHSELNLSSLELGDSALYFCASTSTGELFFGEGSRLTVL.

This clonotype showed up just a few times. This chain links TRBV5-1 with TRBJ2-7; 7 bases line up with TRBD1. V lost 4 bases, J lost 2 bases, and 9 bases stayed unmatched. Germline lookup yields CDR1 SGHRS and CDR2 YFSETQ. The CDR3 sequence is 15 residues long. Here the CDR3 DNA reads TGCGCCAGCAGCGCCCCGGACAGGTCGACCTACGAGCAGTACTTC. It yields the protein CASSAPDRSTYEQYF.

The V and J genes are TRBV28 and TRBJ2-7; D perhaps matches TRBD2 (5 bases). Germline assignment: CDR1 MDHEN and CDR2 SYDVKM. V lost 3 bases, J lost 5 bases, and 11 bases lay in between. The CDR3 totals 13 residues. CDR3 region: CASSFAGFHEQYF. The CDR3 DNA reads TGTGCCAGCAGTTTTGCGGGCTTCCACGAGCAGTACTTC.

This clonotype was detected only a few times. The chain uses TRBV3-2 and TRBJ1-5; TRBD1, the table's D call, was not compared with the DNA. TRBV3-2 is shown as a pseudogene. The CDR3 sequence is 14 residues long. CDR3 bases: TGTGCCAGCAGCCATACCGGGGCCAATCAGCCCCAGCATTTT. Encoded protein: CASSHTGANQPQHF.

J is TRBJ2-7 and V is TRBV4-1; D perhaps matches TRBD1 (6 bases). The V and J ends lost 0 bases and 2 bases respectively, with 8 bases between them. This CDR3 region has 14 residues. The germline gives CDR1 MGHRA, CDR2 YSYEKL. CDR3 DNA: TGCGCCAGCAGCCAAGATAGGGGGACCTACGAGCAGTACTTC. Protein: CASSQDRGTYEQYF.

This clonotype was found a few times. This sequence joins TRBV6-1 and TRBJ2-1; D possibly corresponds to TRBD1 (6 bases). The CDR3 is made up of 16 amino acids. Trimming pared 4 bases from V and 3 bases from J, leaving 16 bases between. The germline V gene encodes CDR1 MNHNS and CDR2 SASEGT. DNA of the CDR3: TGTGCCAGCAGTGGAGGACAGACGATTTACTACAATGAGCAGTTCTTC. This codes for CASSGGQTIYYNEQFF.

The chain has TRBV28 and TRBJ2-3, with D possibly matching TRBD1 (6 bases). Trimming removed 3 bases from V and 0 bases from J, with 13 bases in between. This CDR3 has 16 residues. The germline gives CDR1 MDHEN, CDR2 SYDVKM. The CDR3 loop is CASSFGSRGSTDTQYF. The DNA of the CDR3 is TGTGCCAGCAGTTTCGGCAGCAGGGGTAGCACAGATACGCAGTATTTT.

This rearrangement joins TRBV25-1 to TRBJ1-2; possible D gene TRBD1, 5 bases. Trimming took 5 bases from V and 2 from J, leaving 18 bases between them. Germline lookup yields CDR1 MGHDK and CDR2 SYGVNS. The CDR3 contains 16 residues. CDR3 residues: CASSPIVPTDNYGYTF. In DNA form, the CDR3 reads TGTGCCAGCAGTCCAATAGTCCCGACAGACAACTATGGCTACACCTTC.

The chain couples TRBV12-3 or TRBV12-4 to TRBJ2-5; D not resolved. Trimming left V 4 bases short and J 3 bases short, with 18 bases between. This CDR3 contains 16 residues. This CDR3 is CASSSVWQDPKETQYF. CDR3 bases: TGTGCCAGCAGTTCCGTATGGCAGGATCCGAAAGAGACCCAGTACTTC.

This clonotype was counted between two and nine times. The V call is TRBV3-1, the J call TRBJ2-5; 12 nucleotides agree with TRBD2. The V segment lost 3 bases and the J segment 4 bases; nucleotides outside the gene matches: 12. Germline assignment: CDR1 LGHDT and CDR2 YNNKEL (reference sequence). The CDR3 covers 18 residues. CDR3 coding DNA: TGTGCCAGCAGCCACGATGGGCTAGCGGGAGGGGCCGGAGAGACCCAGTACTTC. Encoded protein: CASSHDGLAGGAGETQYF.

This clonotype showed up just a few times. The chain couples TRBV7-9 to TRBJ2-5, with D possibly matching TRBD2 (5 bases). CDR1 and CDR2 (germline): SEHNR, FQNEAQ (reference sequence). CDR3 size: 13 residues. Trimming stripped 4 bases from V and 3 bases from J, with 9 bases between. The CDR3: CASSSRREETQYF. The CDR3 DNA reads TGTGCCAGCAGCTCCCGGCGGGAAGAGACCCAGTACTTC.

The V gene is TRBV25-1, the J gene TRBJ2-5; D gene ambiguous. Germline loops: CDR1 MGHDK, CDR2 SYGVNS. V dropped 3 bases and J dropped 0 bases, with 2 bases sitting between them. The CDR3 has 12 residues. In nucleotides, the CDR3 is TGTGCCAGCAGTGATTACCAAGAGACCCAGTACTTC. Amino acids: CASSDYQETQYF.